This T cell receptor beta chain was identified in a study of beta chain features in type 1 diabetes. Whole-study context: Regarding age, gender and cell yields, patients proved similar to healthy donors. Study-level findings and limits: TCRB rearrangement may or may not be influenced by HLA type; here this remained unresolved. The study found moderately but significantly shorter TCRB CDR3s in all four CD4+ subsets of Type 1 diabetes patients.

Since all of the isolated RNA was reverse transcribed, expressed TCRB transcripts were what got sequenced. The assay was immunoSEQ multiplex PCR, and TCRdb's table has in-frame clones only and misses some. The profile shows hundreds of thousands of clones, around an eighth of them singletons. A few counts support this clone. Its antigen is unknown. Blood was collected once per donor into heparin, averaging around 120 mL. Germline V gene data show CDR1 as MDHEN and CDR2 as SYDVKM. The V and J ends lost 5 bases and 7 bases respectively, with 8 bases between them. CDR3 length equals 11 residues. Sequencing was carried out using naive CD4+ T cells from blood. The receptor was derived from a man aged 18-30 years with type 1 diabetes. The chain employs TRBV28 and TRBJ1-2; D unresolved. The CDR3 is CASSVASGYTF. The DNA for the CDR3 is TGTGCCAGCAGTGTCGCCTCTGGCTACACCTTC.